Shown below are 11 T cell receptor beta chains from a single sample sequenced in a study of T cells in Graves' hyperthyroidism and ophthalmopathy. TCR beta CDR3 regions were amplified from RNA. During a first-round RT-PCR of the TCR CDR3, the HTBI primer set was used. TCRdb re-analysed the multiplex PCR reads in MiXCR, keeping a single row per CDR3 protein. The sample yields under 650,000 distinct CDR3 sequences, 15% to 20% seen once. The sequenced sample consisted of blood. These receptors were collected from a woman under 40 with Graves' hyperthyroidism.

This clonotype was observed many times. V is TRBV12-5 and J is TRBJ2-1; D may match TRBD1 or TRBD2 (7 bases each). Germline V CDR1 and CDR2: LGHNT, FRNRAP. The CDR3 has 16 amino acids. The ends were cut back, 6 bases at V and 4 bases at J, with 19 bases in the middle. This chain's CDR3 is CASGPYPQGGYNEQFF. CDR3 nucleotides: TGTGCTAGTGGGCCCTACCCCCAGGGGGGGTACAATGAGCAGTTCTTC.

V is TRBV19 and J is TRBJ2-1; perhaps TRBD1 as D (6 bases). V lost 0 bases and J 7 bases, leaving 16 bases between the germline ends. The germline V gene encodes CDR1 LNHDA and CDR2 SQIVND (reference sequence). The CDR3 is made up of 16 amino acids. Here the CDR3 reads CASSIDGQGRLNEQFF. The DNA of the CDR3 is TGTGCCAGTAGTATAGATGGGCAGGGGCGCCTAAATGAGCAGTTCTTC.

This clonotype was detected ten times or more. The chain has TRBV6-2 or TRBV6-3 and TRBJ2-1; no reliable D call. Between the trimmed V and J ends, which lost 10 bases and 11 bases, there was a span of 15 bases. This CDR3 has 11 residues. Germline CDR1 is MNHEY and CDR2 is SVGEGT. CDR3: CATGLEVKQFF. In nucleotides, the CDR3 is TGTGCCACCGGGTTAGAGGTAAAGCAGTTCTTC.

The chain employs TRBV12-3 or TRBV12-4 and TRBJ1-1, with D uncertain. Trimming took 6 bases from V and 8 from J, leaving 16 bases between them. This CDR3 is built from 13 residues. DNA of the CDR3: TGTGCCAGCAGCCAAATAGGAGCGGGGGAAGCTTTCTTT. Its protein is CASSQIGAGEAFF.

This clonotype appeared a few times. CDR3 sequence (DNA): TGTGCCAGCAGTGAACTAAAGTACGAGCAGTACTTC. Encoded protein: CASSELKYEQYF. This rearrangement joins TRBV6-1 to TRBJ2-7; D call uncertain. V shed 2 bases and J shed 4 bases, with 6 bases lying between them. Germline V gene data show CDR1 as MNHNS and CDR2 as SASEGT. The CDR3 is 12 amino acids.

In this sample, this clonotype turned up a few times. The V call is TRBV24-1, the J call TRBJ2-1; 8 bases fit TRBD1. Germline CDR1 is KGHDR and CDR2 is SFDVKD. CDR3 length: 16 residues. Trimming removed 3 bases from V and 10 bases from J; junction bases left unmatched: 13. The CDR3: CATSDPGTGANSEQFF. In DNA, the CDR3 is TGTGCCACCAGTGATCCCGGGACAGGAGCTAATTCGGAGCAGTTCTTC.

This clonotype occurred many times. The V and J genes are TRBV12-3 or TRBV12-4 and TRBJ2-7; the D is unclear. The CDR3 runs to 13 residues. Trimming took off 4 bases at V and 2 bases at J, with 9 bases between the two ends. CDR3 protein: CASSSYAAYEQYF. Written as DNA, the CDR3 is TGTGCCAGCAGTTCGTATGCAGCCTACGAGCAGTACTTC.

This clonotype was counted at least ten times. The rearrangement uses TRBV20-1 and TRBJ2-7; unclear D gene. Between the trimmed V and J ends, which lost 1 base and 0 bases, there was a span of 10 bases. The V gene's germline CDR1 is DFQATT and CDR2 SNEGSKA (reference sequence). The CDR3 totals 14 residues. The CDR3 nucleotides read TGCAGTGCTAGAGTCGGCGGCAGCTCCTACGAGCAGTACTTC. Translating it yields CSARVGGSSYEQYF.

This clonotype was observed a handful of times. The chain combines TRBV28 with TRBJ1-3; weak D call: TRBD1 (5 bases). The V gene's germline CDR1 is MDHEN and CDR2 SYDVKM. The CDR3 covers 13 residues. V gave up 10 bases and J gave up 6 bases, with 16 bases separating them. CDR3 DNA sequence: TGTGCCACCCAGGGCTTAAGGGAAAACACCATATATTTT. Translation: CATQGLRENTIYF.

The genes are TRBV19 and TRBJ1-5; unclear D gene. V lost 5 bases and J 3 bases, leaving 14 bases between the germline ends. CDR3 length equals 15 residues. Germline V gene lookup returns CDR1 LNHDA and CDR2 SQIVND (reference sequence). The CDR3 sequence: CASSLERVPNQPQHF. CDR3 coding DNA: TGTGCCAGTAGTTTGGAACGGGTTCCCAATCAGCCCCAGCATTTT.

This clonotype was observed many times. The CDR3 loop is CSARDQAGTSGIQVSGELFF. CDR3 coding DNA: TGCAGTGCTAGAGATCAAGCCGGGACTAGCGGGATCCAGGTTTCCGGGGAGCTGTTTTTT. J is TRBJ2-2 and V is TRBV20-1; 13 bases are a match to TRBD2. V dropped 0 bases and J dropped 6; count of bases not matched to a gene: 16. Germline assignment: CDR1 DFQATT and CDR2 SNEGSKA (reference sequence). This CDR3 has 20 amino acids.